Each of the 16 T cell receptor beta chains below was sequenced from the same sample in a study of T cell responses to AZD1222 COVID-19 vaccine. The data were produced by immunoSEQ multiplex PCR, yet TCRdb's version contains in-frame clones alone and is incomplete. The sample lists 90,000 to 120,000 clones; roughly 85% were seen once. The sample was peripheral blood, taken 28 days after the second AZD1222 dose. These TCRs come from an adult who received the AZD1222 COVID-19 vaccine.

This clone appeared once. The V gene is TRBV7-8, the J gene TRBJ2-7; perhaps TRBD1 as D (6 bases). Germline V lookup: CDR1 SGHVS, CDR2 FQNEAQ. V was pared by 8 bases and J by 0 bases, with 11 bases between. CDR3 length: 13 amino acids. The CDR3 bases are TGTGCCAGCCACTTGGACAGCTCCTACGAGCAGTACTTC. It translates to CASHLDSSYEQYF.

The rearrangement links TRBV7-9 to TRBJ2-5; tentative D call: TRBD1 (6 bases). Deletions cut 5 bases from V and 3 bases from J, with 28 bases between. This CDR3 region has 19 residues. Germline V gene lookup returns CDR1 SEHNR and CDR2 FQNEAQ (reference sequence). CDR3 loop: CASSRNNYGTILGEETQYF. The CDR3 bases are TGTGCCAGCAGCAGAAATAACTACGGGACAATCCTAGGGGAAGAGACCCAGTACTTC.

This clone was seen only once. V gene TRBV30 combines with J gene TRBJ1-4; no clear D. CDR1 and CDR2 (germline): GTSNPN, SVGIG (reference sequence). Trimming pared 1 base from V and 7 bases from J, leaving 7 bases between. The CDR3 is 12 residues long. In DNA form, the CDR3 reads TGTGCCTGGAGTGGGCTCGGTGAAAAACTGTTTTTT. As protein: CAWSGLGEKLFF.

V gene TRBV28 combines with J gene TRBJ2-1, with unresolved D. This CDR3 contains 12 residues. Germline V lookup: CDR1 MDHEN, CDR2 SYDVKM. V was cut by 6 bases and J by 8 bases, with 11 bases left in between. As DNA, the CDR3 is TGTGCCAGCAGCGGTGGCCCGGATGAGCAGTTCTTC. This sequence encodes CASSGGPDEQFF.

The gene calls are TRBV18 and TRBJ2-5; a weak D match, TRBD1 (6 bases). The CDR3 has 15 residues. Looked up from germline, CDR1 is KGHSH and CDR2 is LQKENI. With 0 bases removed from V and 4 bases from J, the gap between germline ends came to 12 bases. CDR3 in DNA: TGTGCCAGCTCACCACCGCAGGGGAGAAGAGAGACCCAGTACTTC. The encoded protein is CASSPPQGRRETQYF.

This chain links TRBV6-1 with TRBJ1-3; D is unclear. The ends were cut back, 1 base at V and 3 bases at J, with 7 bases in the middle. From germline, CDR1 is MNHNS and CDR2 SASEGT. The CDR3 has 14 residues. The CDR3 is CASSEVGIGNTIYF. As DNA, the CDR3 is TGTGCCAGCAGTGAAGTAGGGATTGGAAACACCATATATTTT.

The chain has TRBV30 and TRBJ2-1; 8 nucleotides agree with TRBD1. The germline V gene has CDR1 GTSNPN and CDR2 SVGIG (reference sequence). The CDR3 length is 14 residues. J was trimmed by 6 bases and V by 2 bases; bases with no gene match: 6. CDR3 loop: CAWSKQGVFNEQFF. CDR3 nucleotide sequence: TGTGCCTGGAGTAAACAGGGGGTATTCAATGAGCAGTTCTTC.

The chain is built from TRBV5-1 and TRBJ2-2; TRBD1 matches 9 bases. The germline V gene encodes CDR1 SGHRS and CDR2 YFSETQ. The V and J ends lost 4 bases and 1 base, in that order; junction bases with no gene match: 5. There are 16 residues in the CDR3. CDR3 bases: TGCGCCAGCAGCCCGGGGACAGGGCTGAACACCGGGGAGCTGTTTTTT. This encodes CASSPGTGLNTGELFF. Looking up the rest from reference TRBV5-1 and TRBJ2-2 gives the full variable domain: KAGVTQTPRYLIKTRGQQVTLSCSPISGHRSVSWYQQTPGQGLQFLFEYFSETQRNKGNFPGRFSGRQFSNSRSEMNVSTLELGDSALYLCASSPGTGLNTGELFFGEGSRLTVL.

This clone was detected once. The V and J genes are TRBV7-8 and TRBJ2-7; 15 nucleotides align to TRBD2. CDR1 is SGHVS and CDR2 is FQNEAQ in the germline V gene. With V trimmed by 6 bases and J by 4 bases, 1 base remained unmatched. The CDR3 is 14 amino acids. The CDR3 sequence: CASRGTSGRYEQYF. The CDR3 DNA reads as TGTGCCAGCAGAGGGACTAGCGGGAGGTACGAGCAGTACTTC.

The V gene is TRBV10-3, the J gene TRBJ2-3; TRBD2 might be the D (6 bases). CDR1 is ENHRY, CDR2 SYGVKD, per germline. The CDR3 runs 14 residues. Trimming removed 4 bases from V and 4 bases from J, with 12 bases in between. The CDR3 protein is CAISGRRDSDTQYF. The DNA of the CDR3 is TGTGCCATCAGTGGGAGGCGGGATTCAGATACGCAGTATTTT.

This chain uses TRBV14 with TRBJ2-1; TRBD2 aligns across 8 bases. The CDR3 spans 14 residues. Losses at the gene ends were 2 bases for V and 4 bases for J; bases not matched to a gene: 1. Germline assignment: CDR1 SGHDN and CDR2 FVKESK. The CDR3 region has the DNA TGTGCCAGCAGCCAATTAGCGGGGTACAATGAGCAGTTCTTC. It specifies CASSQLAGYNEQFF.

This chain joins TRBV7-9 and TRBJ1-1; D unclear. Germline V lookup: CDR1 SEHNR, CDR2 FQNEAQ (reference sequence). V was shortened by 1 base and J by 0 bases, with 9 bases between the two germline ends. The CDR3 loop spans 15 amino acids. The CDR3 protein is CASSLVLALNTEAFF. CDR3 in DNA: TGTGCCAGCAGCTTAGTGCTCGCTTTGAACACTGAAGCTTTCTTT.

The J gene is TRBJ1-4, the V gene TRBV28; D is uncertain. Trimming took 7 bases from V and 5 from J, leaving 5 bases between them. Germline V CDR1 and CDR2: MDHEN, SYDVKM. This CDR3 is built from 11 residues. CDR3 nucleotide sequence: TGTGCCAGCATCGAAAATGAAAAACTGTTTTTT. This translates into CASIENEKLFF.

This chain joins TRBV15 and TRBJ2-2; weak D call: TRBD1 (6 bases). The CDR3 extends over 15 amino acids. V lost 0 bases and J lost 6, with 11 bases in between. Germline V lookup: CDR1 LNHNV, CDR2 YYDKDF (reference sequence). CDR3 in DNA: TGTGCCACCAGCAGAGAGAGGGGGATAGCCGGGGAGCTGTTTTTT. As protein: CATSRERGIAGELFF.

This rearrangement joins TRBV2 to TRBJ1-5; D is unresolved. This CDR3 comprises 14 residues. Germline CDR1 SNHLY, CDR2 FYNNEI. V dropped 3 bases and J dropped 2 bases, with 8 bases sitting between them. In DNA form, the CDR3 reads TGTGCCAGCAGTGAGTGGGGTGGCAATCAGCCCCAGCATTTT. This codes for CASSEWGGNQPQHF.

The V call is TRBV4-3, the J call TRBJ2-7; 8 nucleotides align to TRBD1. Trimming cost V 0 bases and J 6 bases; bases outside gene matches: 4. The CDR3 has 14 amino acids. From germline, CDR1 is LGHNA and CDR2 YSLEER. The CDR3 protein is CASSQDHRGTEQYF. CDR3 bases: TGCGCCAGCAGCCAAGACCACAGGGGGACCGAGCAGTACTTC.